The sequence of this TCR beta chain was determined in a study of T-cell reconstitution after alpha-beta-depleted transplantation in children (TCRdb year 2016). For the study in its entirety: The study quantitatively tracked T-cell immune reconstitution after TCRalphabeta/CD19-depleted allogeneic hematopoietic cell transplantation in children using TCR repertoire profiling.

The CDR1 and CDR2 encoded by the germline V gene are SQVTM and ANQGSEA. V is cut by 5 bases and J by 8 bases, and the space between the germline ends is 9 bases. The CDR3 runs 10 amino acids, cysteine and phenylalanine included. The DNA shown is the 30-base CDR3, in frame from base 1. Ten or more counts support this clonotype. It lacks a known antigen. Within one base of it there is no much larger clone, and no base qualities were kept. Libraries came from PCR. Sequencing was performed on an Illumina HiSeq 2500. To normalize quantification of the TCRbeta repertoire, the TCR libraries were built with molecular barcoding that relied on unique molecular identifiers. TCRdb reprocessing: public reads trimmed at Q25 with fastp, clones called with MiXCR, in-frame beta chains kept. CDR3 protein sequences are deduplicated, and each keeps its most common genes and DNA. The sample contains about 480,000 distinct CDR3 sequences, under 15% of them found a single time. Jointly, the top ten make up about 6% of the sample.

Source: PBMCs from the stem cell graft donor, taken from the stem cell graft. The source is a human donor who donated a stem cell graft to a child with combined immunodeficiency. The V and J segments used are TRBV29-1 and TRBJ1-1, with the D gene call left open. The CDR3 loop reads CSVSGREAFF. The DNA sequence is as follows: TGCAGCGTTTCAGGCCGAGAAGCTTTCTTT.